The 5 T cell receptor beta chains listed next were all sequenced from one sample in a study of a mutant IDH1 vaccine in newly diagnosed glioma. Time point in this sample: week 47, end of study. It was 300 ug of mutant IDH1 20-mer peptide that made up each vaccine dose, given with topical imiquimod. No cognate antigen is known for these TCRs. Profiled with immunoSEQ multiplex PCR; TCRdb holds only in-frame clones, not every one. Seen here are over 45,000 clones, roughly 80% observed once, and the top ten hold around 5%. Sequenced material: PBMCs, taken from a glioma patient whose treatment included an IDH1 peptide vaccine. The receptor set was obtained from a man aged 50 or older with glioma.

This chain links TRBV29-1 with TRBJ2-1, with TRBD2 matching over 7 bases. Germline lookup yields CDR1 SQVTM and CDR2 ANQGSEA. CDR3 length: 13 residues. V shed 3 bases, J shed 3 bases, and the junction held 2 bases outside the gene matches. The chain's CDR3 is CSVEERGYNEQFF. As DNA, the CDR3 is TGCAGCGTTGAGGAGCGGGGCTACAATGAGCAGTTCTTC.

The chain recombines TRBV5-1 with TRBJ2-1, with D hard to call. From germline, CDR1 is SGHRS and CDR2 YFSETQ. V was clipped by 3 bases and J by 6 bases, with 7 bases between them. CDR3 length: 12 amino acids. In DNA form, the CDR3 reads TGCGCCAGCAGCTCCCGTCTCAATGAGCAGTTCTTC. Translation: CASSSRLNEQFF. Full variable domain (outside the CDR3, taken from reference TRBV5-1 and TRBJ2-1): KAGVTQTPRYLIKTRGQQVTLSCSPISGHRSVSWYQQTPGQGLQFLFEYFSETQRNKGNFPGRFSGRQFSNSRSEMNVSTLELGDSALYLCASSSRLNEQFFGPGTRLTVL.

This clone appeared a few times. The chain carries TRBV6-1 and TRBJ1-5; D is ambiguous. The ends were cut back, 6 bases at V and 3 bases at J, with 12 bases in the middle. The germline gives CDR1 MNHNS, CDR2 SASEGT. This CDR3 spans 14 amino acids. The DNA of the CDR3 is TGTGCCAGCAGCGAGGTACAGATCAATCAGCCCCAGCATTTT. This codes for CASSEVQINQPQHF.

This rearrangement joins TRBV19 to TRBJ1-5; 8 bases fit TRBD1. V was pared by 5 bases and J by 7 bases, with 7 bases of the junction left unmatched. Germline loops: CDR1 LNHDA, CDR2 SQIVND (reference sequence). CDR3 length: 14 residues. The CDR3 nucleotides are TGTGCCAGTAGTTCCACAGGGGGTGGACAGCCCCAGCATTTT. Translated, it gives CASSSTGGGQPQHF.

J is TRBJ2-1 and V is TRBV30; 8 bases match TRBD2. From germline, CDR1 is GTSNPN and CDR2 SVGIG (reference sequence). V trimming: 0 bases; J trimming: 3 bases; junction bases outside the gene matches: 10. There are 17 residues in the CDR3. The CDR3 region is CAWSVSTGGAGYNEQFF. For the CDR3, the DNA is TGTGCCTGGAGTGTATCGACCGGGGGGGCGGGCTACAATGAGCAGTTCTTC. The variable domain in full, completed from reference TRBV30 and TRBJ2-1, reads SQTIHQWPATLVQPVGSPLSLECTVEGTSNPNLYWYRQAAGRGLQLLFYSVGIGQISSEVPQNLSASRPQDRQFILSSKKLLLSDSGFYLCAWSVSTGGAGYNEQFFGPGTRLTVL.